The 19 T cell receptor beta chains presented below share a single source sample, sequenced in a study of shared clonotypes between healthy human individuals. TCRdb's table, derived via immunoSEQ multiplex PCR, lists solely in-frame clones and lacks some. The profile shows about 2.3 million clones, 85% to 95% of them singletons. The sample was naive CD4+ T cells from PBMCs. As to subset: CD45RA+ positively selected. The origin of the receptors is a man between 18 and 29 years old in good health. Some clones in this sample may be carry-over from other donors' samples.

The chain couples TRBV5-4 to TRBJ2-7, with TRBD1 as a possible D gene (6 bases). This CDR3 spans 15 amino acids. The V end was cut by 0 bases, the J end by 7 bases, with 17 bases between. The germline gives CDR1 SGHNT, CDR2 YYREEE (reference sequence). The CDR3 loop reads CASSLEGLGAREQYF. CDR3 DNA: TGTGCCAGCAGCTTGGAGGGCCTGGGGGCGAGGGAGCAGTACTTC.

The gene calls are TRBV5-1 and TRBJ2-3, with TRBD1 identical over 9 bases. V trimming: 7 bases; J trimming: 7 bases; junction bases outside the gene matches: 13. There are 15 residues in the CDR3. Germline V gene sequence: CDR1 SGHRS, CDR2 YFSETQ. CDR3 amino acids: CASSQPGQGPNTQYF. The DNA for the CDR3 is TGCGCCAGCTCTCAACCGGGACAGGGCCCAAATACGCAGTATTTT.

This chain uses TRBV11-2 with TRBJ2-7; 7 bases align to TRBD1. This CDR3 is built from 15 residues. Germline values: CDR1 SGHAT, CDR2 FQNNGV. V trimming: 3 bases; J trimming: 0 bases; junction bases outside the gene matches: 5. In DNA form, the CDR3 reads TGTGCCAGCAGCTTTTGGACAGGACTCTCCTACGAGCAGTACTTC. It encodes CASSFWTGLSYEQYF.

This clone was seen just once. The chain employs TRBV19 and TRBJ1-5; unclear D gene. The ends were cut back, 3 bases at V and 0 bases at J, with 6 bases in the middle. There are 14 residues in the CDR3. Per the germline V gene, CDR1 is LNHDA and CDR2 is SQIVND (reference sequence). The CDR3 bases are TGTGCCAGTAGTATCCAGGTTAGCAATCAGCCCCAGCATTTT. Its protein is CASSIQVSNQPQHF.

CDR3 sequence reads: CSAEWAREQYF. Here the CDR3 DNA reads TGCAGTGCTGAGTGGGCGCGGGAGCAGTACTTC. V is TRBV20-1 and J is TRBJ2-7, with D uncertain. From germline, CDR1 is DFQATT and CDR2 SNEGSKA (reference sequence). Trimming pared 5 bases from V and 7 bases from J, leaving 12 bases between. CDR3 length: 11 amino acids.

The chain is built from TRBV4-2 and TRBJ2-7; 14 nucleotides match TRBD2. Germline CDR1 LGHNA, CDR2 YNFKEQ. The CDR3 totals 18 residues. V lost 3 bases to trimming and J lost 11 bases; unmatched junction nucleotides: 18. In DNA, the CDR3 is TGTGCCAGCAGCCAGGAGACGAACCCGGGGACTAGCGGGAGAGGGGAGTACTTC. Amino acids: CASSQETNPGTSGRGEYF.

The rearrangement uses TRBV4-1 and TRBJ2-2; 7 bases fit TRBD2. This CDR3 contains 15 residues. After removal of 0 bases from V and 6 bases from J, the junction contained 4 bases not matched to a gene. Germline V gene data show CDR1 as MGHRA and CDR2 as YSYEKL. In nucleotides, the CDR3 is TGCGCCAGCAGCCAAGACGGGGGGTGGGCCGGGGAGCTGTTTTTT. Translating gives CASSQDGGWAGELFF.

The chain couples TRBV6-1 to TRBJ1-4; D is possibly TRBD1 (5 bases). The germline V gene has CDR1 MNHNS and CDR2 SASEGT. The CDR3 extends over 16 amino acids. Deletions cut 2 bases from V and 7 bases from J, with 17 bases between. The CDR3 sequence: CASSEWRDLSGEKLFF. CDR3 nucleotide sequence: TGTGCCAGCAGTGAATGGAGGGACCTTAGTGGTGAAAAACTGTTTTTT.

On this clone: This specimen includes other DNA sequences encoding the same CDR3. The chain joins TRBV19 to TRBJ2-7, with 10 bases that match TRBD1. Germline V gene lookup returns CDR1 LNHDA and CDR2 SQIVND (reference sequence). V was pared by 9 bases and J by 2 bases, with 4 bases of the junction left unmatched. The CDR3 is made up of 13 amino acids. Here the CDR3 DNA reads TGTGCCAGCTCGGGACAGGGGCCCTACGAGCAGTACTTC. Its translation is CASSGQGPYEQYF. The full variable domain, in which reference TRBV19 and TRBJ2-7 provide the parts outside the CDR3, is DGGITQSPKYLFRKEGQNVTLSCEQNLNHDAMYWYRQDPGQGLRLIYYSQIVNDFQKGDIAEGYSVSREKKESFPLTVTSAQKNPTAFYLCASSGQGPYEQYFGPGTRLTVT.

The chain has TRBV19 and TRBJ2-6, with 10 bases fitting TRBD1. CDR3 length: 19 amino acids. Trimming at V came to 7 bases and at J to 0 bases, leaving 12 bases not matched to a gene. Germline CDR1 and CDR2: LNHDA and SQIVND (reference sequence). In DNA form, the CDR3 reads TGTGCCAGTAAAAAATTACCGGGACAGGGGAGCTCTGGGGCCAACGTCCTGACTTTC. This sequence encodes CASKKLPGQGSSGANVLTF.

The chain carries TRBV10-2 and TRBJ2-4; 12 positions match TRBD2. J lost 9 bases, V lost 0 bases, and 6 bases had no gene match. Germline CDR1 reads WSHSY; CDR2 reads SAAADI. This CDR3 contains 16 residues. The DNA of the CDR3 is TGCGCCAGCAGTGAGTCGCTAGCGGGAGGGCGCGGCATTCAGTACTTC. Amino acid sequence: CASSESLAGGRGIQYF.

For the CDR3, the DNA is TGTGCCAGCAGTGACTCCAGGACTAGCGGGCTCGATACGCAGTATTTT. Its translation: CASSDSRTSGLDTQYF. The rearrangement links TRBV6-4 to TRBJ2-3; 11 bases line up with TRBD2. From germline, CDR1 is MRHNA and CDR2 SNTAGT. The V gene end was trimmed by 0 bases and the J gene end by 6 bases; junction bases not matched to a gene: 5. This CDR3 is built from 16 residues.

The genes are TRBV19 and TRBJ2-1; 8 bases match TRBD2. This CDR3 has 16 residues. In germline, CDR1 is LNHDA, CDR2 SQIVND (reference sequence). The J segment lost 3 bases and the V segment lost 4 bases, leaving 8 bases of the junction unmatched. The CDR3 reads CASSSPSGRLYNEQFF. In DNA form, the CDR3 reads TGTGCCAGTAGTAGTCCCAGCGGGAGACTCTACAATGAGCAGTTCTTC.

This clone was found a few times. The same CDR3 arises from other DNA sequences in this sample as well. This chain links TRBV28 with TRBJ1-5; D is unclear. Trimming pared 5 bases from V and 2 bases from J, leaving 7 bases between. The CDR3 runs 13 residues. Germline values: CDR1 MDHEN, CDR2 SYDVKM. CDR3 nucleotide sequence: TGTGCCAGCAGTCTTTTAGGCAATCAGCCCCAGCATTTT. Amino acids: CASSLLGNQPQHF.

The chain recombines TRBV6-1 with TRBJ1-2, with 7 bases aligning to TRBD1. This CDR3 is 14 amino acids long. The germline V gene has CDR1 MNHNS and CDR2 SASEGT. V lost 4 bases and J lost 7; bases outside the gene matches: 9. The CDR3 loop reads CASSVGPGGGGYTF. The CDR3 DNA follows: TGTGCCAGCAGTGTGGGTCCAGGGGGTGGTGGCTACACCTTC.

This clone showed up just a few times. V and J are TRBV11-2 and TRBJ2-7, with a weak D call TRBD2 (5 bases). The ends were cut back, 3 bases at V and 0 bases at J, with 9 bases in the middle. This CDR3 is 14 amino acids long. From germline, CDR1 is SGHAT and CDR2 FQNNGV. CDR3 protein: CASSFPGSSYEQYF. The CDR3 DNA is TGTGCCAGCAGCTTCCCGGGGAGCTCCTACGAGCAGTACTTC. Full variable domain (rest looked up from reference TRBV11-2 and TRBJ2-7): EAGVAQSPRYKIIEKRQSVAFWCNPISGHATLYWYQQILGQGPKLLIQFQNNGVVDDSQLPKDRFSAERLKGVDSTLKIQPAKLEDSAVYLCASSFPGSSYEQYFGPGTRLTVT.

The table lists this clone with a few counts. The CDR3 coding sequence is TGTGCCAGCAGTTTCGGTCAGGGGGGCCGGACGGCTTTCTTT. Encoded protein: CASSFGQGGRTAFF. The J gene is TRBJ1-1, the V gene TRBV28; 7 nucleotides agree with TRBD1. The germline CDR1 and CDR2 sequences are MDHEN and SYDVKM. V was clipped by 3 bases and J by 11 bases; unmatched bases: 12. The CDR3 spans 14 residues.

Only a few counts were recorded for this clone. The chain joins TRBV25-1 to TRBJ2-7, with TRBD1 matching 7 bases. This CDR3 comprises 15 residues. Germline assignment: CDR1 MGHDK and CDR2 SYGVNS. With V trimmed by 4 bases and J by 3 bases, 9 bases remained unmatched. The CDR3 spells CASSGPDRDRYEQYF. DNA of the CDR3: TGTGCCAGCAGTGGCCCAGACAGGGACCGCTACGAGCAGTACTTC.

On this clone itself: This same CDR3 is encoded by further DNA sequences in the sample. The V and J genes are TRBV5-1 and TRBJ2-2; TRBD1 might be the D (5 bases). The germline V gene encodes CDR1 SGHRS and CDR2 YFSETQ. V gave up 4 bases and J gave up 4 bases, with 14 bases separating them. This CDR3 has 15 residues. CDR3 sequence: CASSPGAGPTGELFF. The DNA of the CDR3 is TGCGCCAGCAGCCCTGGTGCAGGGCCCACCGGGGAGCTGTTTTTT.